This T cell receptor beta chain emerged from a study of CD8+CD57+ T cells in acquired aplastic anemia. Study background: Across the sorted CD4+ and CD8+ cells, DNA amounts averaged 3.2 ug.

At least ten counts were recorded for this clonotype. What it binds is unknown. Genomic DNA templated the TCR beta VDJ and CDR3 profiling. TCRdb processed the reads anew with MiXCR; each CDR3 protein has one entry. The sample contains more than 150,000 distinct CDR3 sequences, about 50% of which appear only once. Selection for sequencing was limited to patients who had shown CD8+CD57+ cell expansion by flow cytometry. Findings and caveats of the study: Significant differences in CD8+ Simpson's diversity were not observed between patients and controls.

This CDR3 spans 14 amino acids. The germline CDR1 and CDR2 sequences are SGHRS and YFSETQ. The V and J ends lost 3 bases and 0 bases respectively, with 9 bases between them. The chain has TRBV5-1 and TRBJ1-1; unclear D gene. Specimen: sorted CD4+, CD8+, or CD8+CD57+ T cells (not recorded which) from PBMCs. This clonotype was obtained from a human donor with aplastic anemia. The CDR3 nucleotides are TGCGCCAGCAGCTGGACCATAATGAACACTGAAGCTTTCTTT. It codes for CASSWTIMNTEAFF. The full variable domain, in which reference TRBV5-1 and TRBJ1-1 provide the parts outside the CDR3, is KAGVTQTPRYLIKTRGQQVTLSCSPISGHRSVSWYQQTPGQGLQFLFEYFSETQRNKGNFPGRFSGRQFSNSRSEMNVSTLELGDSALYLCASSWTIMNTEAFFGQGTRLTVV.